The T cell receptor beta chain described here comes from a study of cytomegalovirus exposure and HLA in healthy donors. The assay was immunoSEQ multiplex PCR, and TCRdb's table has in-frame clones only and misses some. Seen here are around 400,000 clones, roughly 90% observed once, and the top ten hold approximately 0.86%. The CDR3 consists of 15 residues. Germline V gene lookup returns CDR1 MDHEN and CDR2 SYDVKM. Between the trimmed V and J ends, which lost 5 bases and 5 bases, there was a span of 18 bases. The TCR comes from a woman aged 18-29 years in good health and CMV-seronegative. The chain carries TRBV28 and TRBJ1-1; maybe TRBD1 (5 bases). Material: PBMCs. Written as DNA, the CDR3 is TGTGCCAGCAGTCGAGTCGGAGGGCCAGGGACTGAAGCTTTCTTT. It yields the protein CASSRVGGPGTEAFF.